A single sample gave rise to the 5 T cell receptor beta chains below, sequenced in a study of T-cell memory formation after mild COVID-19. A single record per CDR3 protein comes from TCRdb applying MiXCR to the 5' RACE reads. The sample holds approximately 250,000 distinct CDR3 sequences, 15% to 19% seen once. Sequenced sample: PBMCs or a T cell subset sorted from them (not recorded which). The source is an adult woman who had mild COVID-19 (a few samples of this study predate the infection). Cell type and time point are not known.

The rearrangement joins TRBV4-3 to TRBJ1-6, with D possibly TRBD1 on 5 matching bases. The length of the CDR3 is 17 residues. Germline CDR1 is LGHNA and CDR2 is YSLEER. Trimming stripped 0 bases from V and 11 bases from J, with 20 bases between. CDR3 region: CASSQELIRRGLTPLHF. The DNA for the CDR3 is TGCGCCAGCAGCCAAGAATTGATACGTAGGGGTCTCACACCCCTCCACTTT.

This clonotype has just a few counts. V gene TRBV4-2 combines with J gene TRBJ2-7; 8 positions agree with TRBD2. The junction had 9 bases not matched to a gene; V was cut back by 0 bases and J by 5 bases. The CDR3 spans 16 residues. Germline-derived CDR1 and CDR2 are LGHNA and YNFKEQ. The CDR3 protein is CASSQDEASGFNEQYF. The DNA of the CDR3 is TGTGCCAGCAGCCAAGATGAGGCTAGCGGGTTCAACGAGCAGTACTTC.

This clonotype was seen a few times. The V and J genes are TRBV7-2 and TRBJ2-3; D possibly corresponds to TRBD1 (5 bases). Germline CDR1 SGHTA, CDR2 FQGNSA. This CDR3 has 17 amino acids. V gave up 2 bases and J gave up 2 bases, with 17 bases separating them. CDR3 residues: CASSLSRRQGPTDTQYF. The CDR3 DNA is TGTGCCAGCAGCTTAAGCAGAAGGCAGGGCCCCACAGATACGCAGTATTTT.

The genes are TRBV5-1 and TRBJ2-1; 7 nucleotides align to TRBD1. CDR3 length equals 14 residues. V was clipped by 4 bases and J by 9 bases; unmatched bases: 10. In germline, CDR1 is SGHRS, CDR2 YFSETQ. The CDR3 sequence: CASSVGQLKGEQFF. The DNA of the CDR3 is TGCGCCAGCAGCGTGGGACAGCTCAAAGGTGAGCAGTTCTTC.

This clonotype has more than one count but fewer than ten. This chain connects TRBV6-5 to TRBJ1-2; D possibly corresponds to TRBD1 (5 bases). The CDR3 covers 15 residues. V was pared by 6 bases and J by 5 bases, with 19 bases between. CDR1 and CDR2 (germline): MNHEY, SVGAGI. DNA for the CDR3: TGTGCCAGCAGACCCGGGAGGGGCCCTGGGTATGGCTACACCTTC. Translated, it gives CASRPGRGPGYGYTF.